A single TCR beta chain is shown here with its context. The V and J ends lost 5 bases and 5 bases respectively, with 12 bases between them. Germline assignment: CDR1 SGHTA and CDR2 FQGNSA. The CDR3 contains 13 residues. The time point is: week 3, after first cycle of checkpoint inhibitor. At 12 weeks after first infusion, RECIST 1.1 defined response for most patients. No patient had earlier systemic cancer treatment, concurrent immunosuppressants, or another active cancer. Each bulk PBMC sample had 300 to 350 ng DNA loaded. Profiling relied on immunoSEQ multiplex PCR, and the TCRdb table lists in-frame clones only, not all of them. The sample yields 8,500 to 11,000 clones, 80% to 90% seen once. This sample is part of a study of blood T cell dynamics during melanoma immunotherapy. About the research overall: Metastatic melanoma patients received first-line pembrolizumab or nivolumab plus ipilimumab.

The sequences come from blood, collected from a patient treated with checkpoint blockade. This receptor was obtained from a human donor with melanoma. J is TRBJ1-2 and V is TRBV7-2; D unclear. The CDR3 nucleotides are TGTGCCAGCAGCCCCGAGGATACTTATGGCTACACCTTC. Protein sequence: CASSPEDTYGYTF.